Listed here are 24 T cell receptor beta chains from one sample, sequenced in a study of post-analysis software for immune sequencing data. Regarding the study as a whole: Elevated frequency relative to controls characterized several TRBV segments in patients, TRBV5-6, TRBV5-1 and TRBV20-1 among them.

These receptors lack a known antigen. Every TCR beta cDNA library bore unique molecular identifiers. TCRdb redid the calling of the PCR reads with MiXCR, one entry per CDR3 protein. There are more than 500,000 distinct CDR3 sequences in the sample; 30% to 40% occur only once, and approximately 5.4% lies in the top ten. Sequencing was carried out using blood. The receptor set was obtained from a girl aged 2-17 years with multiple sclerosis.

This rearrangement joins TRBV29-1 to TRBJ2-5; TRBD2 agrees at 9 bases. After removal of 4 bases from V and 2 bases from J, the junction contained 8 bases not matched to a gene. The CDR3 contains 15 residues. Germline V gene data show CDR1 as SQVTM and CDR2 as ANQGSEA. CDR3 amino acids: CSVGETSGFQETQYF. CDR3 DNA sequence: TGCAGCGTTGGGGAGACTAGCGGCTTTCAAGAGACCCAGTACTTC.

The chain couples TRBV6-4 to TRBJ1-6, with a weak D call TRBD1 (5 bases). Germline CDR1 reads MRHNA; CDR2 reads SNTAGT. Deletions cut 4 bases from V and 3 bases from J, with 13 bases between. The CDR3 consists of 16 residues. The CDR3 nucleotides read TGTGCCAGCAGTGCCGTCGGGACGGACTATAATTCACCCCTCCACTTT. Protein: CASSAVGTDYNSPLHF.

CDR3 in DNA: TGCGCCAGCAGCTTCGAGCCCGAATCCGTCAATGAGCAGTACTTC. Translated, it gives CASSFEPESVNEQYF. This sequence joins TRBV5-1 and TRBJ2-5; D remains ambiguous. Trimming shortened V by 2 bases and J by 11 bases, and 22 bases separated the two germline ends. The germline gives CDR1 SGHRS, CDR2 YFSETQ. The CDR3 runs 15 residues.

V is TRBV2 and J is TRBJ2-5, with D possibly matching TRBD1 (6 bases). The V end lost 4 bases, the J end lost 1 base, and 10 bases lay between the germline ends. The CDR3 is 14 residues long. Germline loops: CDR1 SNHLY, CDR2 FYNNEI. The CDR3 region is CASSARQVQETQYF. For the CDR3, the DNA is TGTGCCAGCAGTGCGCGACAGGTCCAAGAGACCCAGTACTTC.

In its sample, this clonotype was seen a few times. V and J are TRBV20-1 and TRBJ2-3; 11 bases line up with TRBD2. There are 16 residues in the CDR3. The germline CDR1 and CDR2 sequences are DFQATT and SNEGSKA (reference sequence). Trimming cost V 3 bases and J 0 bases; bases outside gene matches: 5. CDR3 in DNA: TGCAGTGCTAGGCTAGCGGGGGGCGGTAGCACAGATACGCAGTATTTT. Encoded protein: CSARLAGGGSTDTQYF.

This clonotype was seen a few times. The chain recombines TRBV10-3 with TRBJ2-7; D unclear. The germline V gene encodes CDR1 ENHRY and CDR2 SYGVKD. V was clipped by 3 bases and J by 2 bases, with 8 bases between them. This CDR3 is built from 13 residues. The CDR3 is CAISEARAYEQYF. As DNA, the CDR3 is TGTGCCATCAGTGAAGCCCGAGCCTACGAGCAGTACTTC.

In the case of this clonotype: Since a much larger clone is just one base distant, this may be a read error. This chain links TRBV10-3 with TRBJ2-1; perhaps TRBD2 as D (6 bases). Trimming stripped 4 bases from V and 6 bases from J, with 16 bases between. This CDR3 region has 15 residues. Germline V gene sequence: CDR1 ENHRY, CDR2 SYGVKD. The CDR3 nucleotides read TGTGCCATCAGTGGACTAGAAGGGTTCGGCAATGAGCAGTTCTTC. The encoded protein is CAISGLEGFGNEQFF.

This clonotype was recorded at least ten times. The CDR3 region has the DNA TGTGCCATCAGTGAGTCGTCTAGTAGGGAGACCCAGTACTTC. It yields the protein CAISESSSRETQYF. The chain has TRBV10-3 and TRBJ2-5; D is unresolved. The germline V gene encodes CDR1 ENHRY and CDR2 SYGVKD. The CDR3 is made up of 14 amino acids. The V end was cut by 0 bases, the J end by 5 bases, with 10 bases between.

This clonotype was detected a few times. The CDR3 protein is CASSVQGHNYGYTF. The CDR3 bases are TGTGCCAGCAGCGTACAGGGACATAACTATGGCTACACCTTC. The chain links TRBV9 to TRBJ1-2; tentatively, D is TRBD1 (6 bases). CDR1 and CDR2 from the germline V gene are SGDLS and YYNGEE. V gave up 1 base and J gave up 1 base, with 8 bases separating them. The CDR3 loop spans 14 amino acids.

The chain links TRBV5-1 to TRBJ2-5; no clear D. The CDR3 runs to 11 residues. With 0 bases removed from V and 7 bases from J, the gap between germline ends came to 4 bases. Germline CDR1 SGHRS, CDR2 YFSETQ. The CDR3 sequence is CASSLGSTQYF. The CDR3 nucleotides read TGCGCCAGCAGCTTGGGGTCGACCCAGTACTTC.

The chain employs TRBV7-3 and TRBJ2-1; 8 bases are a match to TRBD2. The length of the CDR3 is 15 residues. Germline trimming cut 1 base from V and 2 bases from J; bases unmatched to any gene: 1. In germline, CDR1 is SGHTA, CDR2 FQGTGA. CDR3 sequence reads: CASSLNGGAYNEQFF. The CDR3 DNA follows: TGTGCCAGCAGCTTAAACGGGGGGGCCTACAATGAGCAGTTCTTC.

This clonotype occurred a few times. The gene calls are TRBV29-1 and TRBJ2-1; perhaps TRBD2 as D (5 bases). The CDR3 loop spans 13 amino acids. In germline, CDR1 is SQVTM, CDR2 ANQGSEA. V was cut by 6 bases and J by 2 bases, with 11 bases left in between. CDR3: CSVTGMTYNEQFF. For the CDR3, the DNA is TGCAGCGTAACCGGGATGACCTACAATGAGCAGTTCTTC.

This clonotype was detected only a few times. This chain joins TRBV20-1 and TRBJ2-1; D is unresolved. With 6 bases removed from V and 5 bases from J, the gap between germline ends came to 11 bases. The CDR3 has 12 residues. CDR1 and CDR2 from the germline V gene are DFQATT and SNEGSKA (reference sequence). In DNA form, the CDR3 reads TGCAGTGCCCCCGGTTCCCACAATGAGCAGTTCTTC. Translation: CSAPGSHNEQFF.

This sequence joins TRBV29-1 and TRBJ1-1; D unclear. The V gene lost 7 bases and the J gene lost 4 bases, with 16 bases spanning the gap. Germline CDR1 reads SQVTM; CDR2 reads ANQGSEA. The CDR3 consists of 13 residues. CDR3 in DNA: TGCAGCGCTGGACCGGGTATAGGCACTGAAGCTTTCTTT. Translated: CSAGPGIGTEAFF.

In this sample, this clonotype turned up a few times. The chain has TRBV20-1 and TRBJ2-2; D is uncertain. Trimming left V 0 bases short and J 4 bases short, with 24 bases between. CDR3 length: 19 residues. Germline CDR1 reads DFQATT; CDR2 reads SNEGSKA (reference sequence). CDR3 in amino acids: CSARDPLHPAPVGTGELFF. The CDR3 bases are TGCAGTGCTAGAGATCCCCTACATCCGGCGCCCGTCGGCACCGGGGAGCTGTTTTTT.

This sequence joins TRBV7-2 and TRBJ1-1, with D possibly TRBD1 on 5 matching bases. Germline lookup yields CDR1 SGHTA and CDR2 FQGNSA. V was cut by 5 bases and J by 4 bases, with 14 bases left in between. The CDR3 is 14 residues long. CDR3 coding DNA: TGTGCCAGCAGCGAGGCCAGGGCGGGCACTGAAGCTTTCTTT. Translation: CASSEARAGTEAFF.

This clonotype was found a few times. The rearrangement uses TRBV7-8 and TRBJ1-2; D unclear. The germline CDR1 and CDR2 sequences are SGHVS and FQNEAQ. The CDR3 is 14 residues long. V gave up 5 bases and J gave up 0 bases, with 10 bases separating them. CDR3 residues: CASSEGDSNYGYTF. DNA for the CDR3: TGTGCCAGCAGCGAGGGCGACTCTAACTATGGCTACACCTTC.

The V gene is TRBV7-3, the J gene TRBJ2-1; D possibly corresponds to TRBD2 (6 bases). The CDR3 covers 13 residues. Deletions cut 8 bases from V and 10 bases from J, with 18 bases between. From germline, CDR1 is SGHTA and CDR2 FQGTGA. CDR3 amino acids: CASGLGGVGEQFF. The CDR3 DNA reads as TGTGCCAGCGGTTTGGGGGGTGTAGGGGAGCAGTTCTTC.

The V gene is TRBV7-9, the J gene TRBJ2-1; D is ambiguous. Germline assignment: CDR1 SEHNR and CDR2 FQNEAQ (reference sequence). V lost 4 bases to trimming and J lost 8 bases, with 9 bases between them. The CDR3 is 12 amino acids. CDR3 residues: CASSSTGDEQFF. Here the CDR3 DNA reads TGTGCCAGCAGCTCAACTGGGGATGAGCAGTTCTTC.

This chain joins TRBV20-1 and TRBJ2-1; 10 bases match TRBD2. CDR1 and CDR2 (germline): DFQATT, SNEGSKA (reference sequence). J lost 6 bases, V lost 6 bases, and 11 bases had no gene match. The CDR3 is 15 residues long. The DNA for the CDR3 is TGCAGTGCGGCTCTAGCGGGGGACCTTTCCAATGAGCAGTTCTTC. Its translation: CSAALAGDLSNEQFF.

This clonotype was seen more than once but under ten times. V and J are TRBV20-1 and TRBJ2-7, with D perhaps TRBD1 or TRBD2 (5 bases each). The J call is in doubt because the DNA end fits TRBJ2-5 better. The CDR3 has 17 amino acids. Germline assignment: CDR1 DFQATT and CDR2 SNEGSKA (reference sequence). Written as DNA, the CDR3 is TGCAGTGCCAGGGTTAGCGCAACAGGTCGAGGCTGGGAGACCCAGTACTTC. Translation gives CSARVSATGRGWETQYF.

J is TRBJ2-7 and V is TRBV29-1; D unclear. The CDR3 covers 14 residues. Trimming removed 4 bases from V and 0 bases from J, with 13 bases in between. Germline V gene data show CDR1 as SQVTM and CDR2 as ANQGSEA. CDR3 in amino acids: CSVGSRTSSYEQYF. CDR3 sequence (DNA): TGCAGCGTTGGCTCCAGGACGAGCTCCTACGAGCAGTACTTC.

This clonotype was observed a few times. The J gene is TRBJ1-2, the V gene TRBV19, with D tentatively TRBD1 (6 bases). The germline V gene encodes CDR1 LNHDA and CDR2 SQIVND (reference sequence). The CDR3 totals 14 residues. The V end lost 6 bases, the J end lost 4 bases, and 15 bases lay between the germline ends. CDR3 in DNA: TGTGCCAGTAGGATTCAAGGACAGTCCTATGGCTACACCTTC. Translated, it gives CASRIQGQSYGYTF.

The chain employs TRBV4-1 and TRBJ2-1; 8 bases align to TRBD2. The CDR3 is 17 amino acids. Germline assignment: CDR1 MGHRA and CDR2 YSYEKL. After removal of 3 bases from V and 3 bases from J, the junction contained 10 bases not matched to a gene. CDR3: CASSQGWAGGFYNEQFF. The DNA of the CDR3 is TGCGCCAGCAGCCAGGGTTGGGCGGGGGGTTTCTACAATGAGCAGTTCTTC.